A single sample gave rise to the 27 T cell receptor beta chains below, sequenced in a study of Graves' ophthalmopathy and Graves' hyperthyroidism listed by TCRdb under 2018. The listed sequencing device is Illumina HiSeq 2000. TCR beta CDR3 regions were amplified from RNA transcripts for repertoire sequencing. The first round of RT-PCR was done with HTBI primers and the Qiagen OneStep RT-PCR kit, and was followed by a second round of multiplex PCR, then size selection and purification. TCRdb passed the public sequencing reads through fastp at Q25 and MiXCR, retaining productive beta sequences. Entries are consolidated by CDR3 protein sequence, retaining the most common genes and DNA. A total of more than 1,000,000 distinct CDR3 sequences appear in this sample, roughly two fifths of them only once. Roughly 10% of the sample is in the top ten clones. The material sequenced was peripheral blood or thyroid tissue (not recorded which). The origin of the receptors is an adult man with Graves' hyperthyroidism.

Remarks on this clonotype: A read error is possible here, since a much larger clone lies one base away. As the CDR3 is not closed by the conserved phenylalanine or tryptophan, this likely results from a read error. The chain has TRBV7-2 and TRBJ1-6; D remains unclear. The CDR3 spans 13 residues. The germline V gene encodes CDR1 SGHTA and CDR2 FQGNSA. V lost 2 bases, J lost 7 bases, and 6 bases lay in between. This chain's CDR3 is CASSLIQNSPLHL. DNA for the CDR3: TGTGCCAGCAGCTTAATCCAGAATTCACCCCTCCACCTT.

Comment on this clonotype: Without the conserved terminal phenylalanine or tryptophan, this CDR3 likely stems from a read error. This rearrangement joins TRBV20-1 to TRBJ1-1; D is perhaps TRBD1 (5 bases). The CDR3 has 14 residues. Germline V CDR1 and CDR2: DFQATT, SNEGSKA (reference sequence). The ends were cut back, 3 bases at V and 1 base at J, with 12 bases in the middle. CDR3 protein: CSASPGVRNTEAFL. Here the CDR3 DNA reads TGCAGTGCTAGTCCGGGGGTTAGGAACACTGAAGCTTTCCTT.

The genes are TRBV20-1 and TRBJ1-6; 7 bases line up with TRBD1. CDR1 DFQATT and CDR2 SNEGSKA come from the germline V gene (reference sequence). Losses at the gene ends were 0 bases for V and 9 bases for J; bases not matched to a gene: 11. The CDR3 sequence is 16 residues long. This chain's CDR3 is CSARDQRGPGGSPLHF. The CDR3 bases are TGCAGTGCTAGAGACCAAAGGGGGCCGGGCGGTTCACCCCTCCACTTT.

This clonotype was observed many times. CDR3 sequence reads: CSVRQDAYEQYF. The CDR3 DNA reads TGCAGCGTCAGGCAGGACGCCTACGAGCAGTACTTC. The gene calls are TRBV29-1 and TRBJ2-7; D unclear. Trimming pared 6 bases from V and 2 bases from J, leaving 11 bases between. The CDR3 length is 12 residues. Germline loops: CDR1 SQVTM, CDR2 ANQGSEA.

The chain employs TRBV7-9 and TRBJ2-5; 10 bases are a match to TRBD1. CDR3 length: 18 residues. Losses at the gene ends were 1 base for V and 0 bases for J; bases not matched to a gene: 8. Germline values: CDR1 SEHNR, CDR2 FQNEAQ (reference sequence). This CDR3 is CASSLDGTGARDQETQYF. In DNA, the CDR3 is TGTGCCAGCAGCTTAGATGGGACAGGGGCTCGAGACCAAGAGACCCAGTACTTC.

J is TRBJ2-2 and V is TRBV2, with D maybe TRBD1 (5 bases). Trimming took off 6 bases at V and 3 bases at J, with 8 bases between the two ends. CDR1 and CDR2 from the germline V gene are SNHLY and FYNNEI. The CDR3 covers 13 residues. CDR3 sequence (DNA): TGTGCCAGCAGGGTACAGGACACCGGGGAGCTGTTTTTT. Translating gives CASRVQDTGELFF. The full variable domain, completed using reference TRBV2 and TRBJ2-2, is EPEVTQTPSHQVTQMGQEVILRCVPISNHLYFYWYRQILGQKVEFLVSFYNNEISEKSEIFDDQFSVERPDGSNFTLKIRSTKLEDSAMYFCASRVQDTGELFFGEGSRLTVL.

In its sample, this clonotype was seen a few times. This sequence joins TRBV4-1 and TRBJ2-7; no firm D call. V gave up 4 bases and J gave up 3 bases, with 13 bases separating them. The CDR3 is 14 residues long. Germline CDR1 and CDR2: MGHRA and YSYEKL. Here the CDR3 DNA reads TGCGCCAGCAGCCGGCACCTCGGCGTCTACGAGCAGTACTTC. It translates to CASSRHLGVYEQYF.

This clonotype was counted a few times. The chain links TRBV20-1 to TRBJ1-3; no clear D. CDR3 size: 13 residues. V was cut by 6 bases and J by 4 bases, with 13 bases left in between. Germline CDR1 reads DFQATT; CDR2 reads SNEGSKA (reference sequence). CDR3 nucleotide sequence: TGCAGTGCAAACGAGGGTTCCGGAAACACCATATATTTT. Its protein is CSANEGSGNTIYF.

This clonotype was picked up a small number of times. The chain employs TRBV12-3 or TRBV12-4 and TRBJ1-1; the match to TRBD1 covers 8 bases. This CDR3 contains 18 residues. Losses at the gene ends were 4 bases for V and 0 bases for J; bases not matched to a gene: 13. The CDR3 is CASSSRTGPAYMNTEAFF. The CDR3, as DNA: TGTGCCAGCAGTTCGAGGACAGGGCCAGCTTACATGAACACTGAAGCTTTCTTT.

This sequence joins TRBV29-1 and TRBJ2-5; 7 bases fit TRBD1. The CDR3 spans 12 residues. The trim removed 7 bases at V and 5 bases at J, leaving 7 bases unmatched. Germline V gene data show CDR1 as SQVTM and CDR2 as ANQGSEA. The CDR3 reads CSAPGQLETQYF. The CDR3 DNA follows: TGCAGCGCGCCGGGACAGCTGGAGACCCAGTACTTC. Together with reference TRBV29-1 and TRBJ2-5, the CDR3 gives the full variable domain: SAVISQKPSRDICQRGTSLTIQCQVDSQVTMMFWYRQQPGQSLTLIATANQGSEATYESGFVIDKFPISRPNLTFSTLTVSNMSPEDSSIYLCSAPGQLETQYFGPGTRLLVL.

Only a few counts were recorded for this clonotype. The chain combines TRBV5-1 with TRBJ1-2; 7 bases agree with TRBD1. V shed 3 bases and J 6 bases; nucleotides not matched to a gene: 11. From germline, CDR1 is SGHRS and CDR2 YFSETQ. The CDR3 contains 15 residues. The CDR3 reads CASSYSGGSKDGYTF. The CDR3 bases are TGCGCCAGCAGCTACTCAGGGGGTTCAAAAGATGGCTACACCTTC.

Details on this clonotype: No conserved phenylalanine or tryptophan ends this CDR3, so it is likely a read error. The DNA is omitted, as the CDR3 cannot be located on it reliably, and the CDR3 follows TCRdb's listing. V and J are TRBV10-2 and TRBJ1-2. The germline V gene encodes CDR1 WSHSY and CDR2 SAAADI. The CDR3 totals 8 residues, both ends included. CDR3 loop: CASGTIPY.

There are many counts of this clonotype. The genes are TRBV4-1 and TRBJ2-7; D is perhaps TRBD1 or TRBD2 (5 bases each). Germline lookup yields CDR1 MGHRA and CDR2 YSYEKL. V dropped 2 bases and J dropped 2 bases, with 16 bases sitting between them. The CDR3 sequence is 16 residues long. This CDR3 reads CASSQNPGTSTYEQYF. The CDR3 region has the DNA TGCGCCAGCAGCCAAAACCCCGGGACCTCTACCTACGAGCAGTACTTC.

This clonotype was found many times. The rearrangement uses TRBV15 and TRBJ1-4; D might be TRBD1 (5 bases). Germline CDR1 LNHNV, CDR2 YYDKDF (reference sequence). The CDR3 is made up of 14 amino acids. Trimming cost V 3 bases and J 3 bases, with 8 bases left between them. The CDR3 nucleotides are TGTGCCACCAGCAGTTGGGGGGCTAATGAAAAACTGTTTTTT. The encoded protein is CATSSWGANEKLFF.

CDR3 in DNA: TGTGCCTCTCTCGAAGGCTATCGCTACGAGCAGTACTTC. Its translation is CASLEGYRYEQYF. The rearrangement uses TRBV6-2 or TRBV6-3 and TRBJ2-7; D not certain. In germline, CDR1 is MNHEY, CDR2 SVGEGT. Trimming shortened V by 11 bases and J by 3 bases, and 17 bases separated the two germline ends. The CDR3 is 13 residues long.

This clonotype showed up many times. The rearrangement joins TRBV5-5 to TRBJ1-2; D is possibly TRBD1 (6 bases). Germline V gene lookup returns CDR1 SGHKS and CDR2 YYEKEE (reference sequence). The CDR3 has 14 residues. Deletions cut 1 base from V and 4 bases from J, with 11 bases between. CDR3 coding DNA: TGTGCCAGCAGCTTGAGTCAGGGGCTCTATGGCTACACCTTC. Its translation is CASSLSQGLYGYTF.

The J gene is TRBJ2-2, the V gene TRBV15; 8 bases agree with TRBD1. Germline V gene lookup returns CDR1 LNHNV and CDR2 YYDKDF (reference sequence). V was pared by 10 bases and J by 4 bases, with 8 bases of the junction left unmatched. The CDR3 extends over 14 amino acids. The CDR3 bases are TGTGCCAGCAGGGGGCAGGGGGCCACCGGGGAGCTGTTTTTT. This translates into CASRGQGATGELFF.

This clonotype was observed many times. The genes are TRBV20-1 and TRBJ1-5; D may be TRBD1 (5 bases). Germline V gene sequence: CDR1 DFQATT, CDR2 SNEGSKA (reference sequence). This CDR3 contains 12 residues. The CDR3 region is CSGGQGSQPQHF. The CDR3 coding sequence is TGCAGCGGCGGGCAGGGAAGTCAGCCCCAGCATTTT.

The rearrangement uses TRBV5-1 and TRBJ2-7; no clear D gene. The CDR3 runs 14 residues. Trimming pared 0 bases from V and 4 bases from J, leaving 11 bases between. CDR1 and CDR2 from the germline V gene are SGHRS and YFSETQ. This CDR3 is CASSLGPTAYEQYF. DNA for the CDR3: TGCGCCAGCAGCTTGGGACCTACGGCTTACGAGCAGTACTTC.

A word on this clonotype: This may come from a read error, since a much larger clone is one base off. The CDR3 sequence: CASSTSRSFTEALF. The CDR3 DNA is TGTGCCAGCAGTACCTCCCGGTCGTTTACTGAAGCTCTCTTT. The rearrangement uses TRBV2 and TRBJ1-1, with no clear D. Germline V gene data show CDR1 as SNHLY and CDR2 as FYNNEI. The CDR3 is made up of 14 amino acids. Drawing the rest from reference TRBV2 and TRBJ1-1, the complete variable domain is EPEVTQTPSHQVTQMGQEVILRCVPISNHLYFYWYRQILGQKVEFLVSFYNNEISEKSEIFDDQFSVERPDGSNFTLKIRSTKLEDSAMYFCASSTSRSFTEALFGQGTRLTVV.

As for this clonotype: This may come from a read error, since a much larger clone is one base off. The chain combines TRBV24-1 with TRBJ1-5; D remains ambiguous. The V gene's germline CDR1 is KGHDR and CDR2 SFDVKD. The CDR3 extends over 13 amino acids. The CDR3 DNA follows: TGTGCCGCCAGTGAGGAGGGTCCTCAGCCCCAGCATTTT. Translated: CAASEEGPQPQHF.

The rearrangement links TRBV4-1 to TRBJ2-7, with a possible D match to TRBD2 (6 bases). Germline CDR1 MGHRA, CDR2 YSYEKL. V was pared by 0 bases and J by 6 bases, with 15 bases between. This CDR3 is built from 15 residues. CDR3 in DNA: TGCGCCAGCAGCCAAGAGGGGGGTAGGGACTTCGAGCAGTACTTC. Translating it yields CASSQEGGRDFEQYF.

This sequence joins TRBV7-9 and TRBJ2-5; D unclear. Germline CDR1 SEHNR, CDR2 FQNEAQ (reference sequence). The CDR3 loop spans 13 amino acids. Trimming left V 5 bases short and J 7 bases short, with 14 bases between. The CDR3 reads CASSPAHLGTQYF. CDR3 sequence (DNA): TGTGCCAGCAGCCCCGCTCATTTGGGGACCCAGTACTTC.

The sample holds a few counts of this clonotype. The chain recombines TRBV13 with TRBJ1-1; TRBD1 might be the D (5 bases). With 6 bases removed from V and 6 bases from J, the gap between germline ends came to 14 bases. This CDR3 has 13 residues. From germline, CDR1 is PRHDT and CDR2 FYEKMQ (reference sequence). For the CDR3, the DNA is TGTGCCAGCAGTTCAGGGATTTCCCCTGAAGCTTTCTTT. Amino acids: CASSSGISPEAFF. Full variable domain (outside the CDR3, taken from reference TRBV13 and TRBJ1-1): AAGVIQSPRHLIKEKRETATLKCYPIPRHDTVYWYQQGPGQDPQFLISFYEKMQSDKGSIPDRFSAQQFSDYHSELNMSSLELGDSALYFCASSSGISPEAFFGQGTRLTVV.

CDR3 sequence reads: CASSGTGQGGYGYTF. CDR3 in DNA: TGTGCCAGCAGTGGAACAGGACAGGGAGGCTATGGCTACACCTTC. The chain combines TRBV2 with TRBJ1-2; 8 bases fit TRBD1. The CDR3 runs 15 residues. With 4 bases clipped from V and 4 bases from J, the junction kept 8 bases outside the gene matches. Germline V gives CDR1 SNHLY, CDR2 FYNNEI.

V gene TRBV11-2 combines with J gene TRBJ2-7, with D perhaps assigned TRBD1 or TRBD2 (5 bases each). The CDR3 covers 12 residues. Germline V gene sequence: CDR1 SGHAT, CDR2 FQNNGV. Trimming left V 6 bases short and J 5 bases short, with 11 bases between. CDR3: CASRNRDDEQYF. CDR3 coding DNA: TGTGCCAGCAGGAATAGGGACGACGAGCAGTACTTC.

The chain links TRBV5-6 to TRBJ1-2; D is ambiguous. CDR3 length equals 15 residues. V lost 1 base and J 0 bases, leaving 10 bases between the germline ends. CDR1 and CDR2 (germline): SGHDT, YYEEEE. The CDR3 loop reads CASSLRILANYGYTF. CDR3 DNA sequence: TGTGCCAGCAGCTTGAGGATATTAGCTAACTATGGCTACACCTTC.